This T cell receptor beta chain was captured by sequencing in a study of cytomegalovirus exposure and HLA in healthy donors. The table came from immunoSEQ multiplex PCR; TCRdb's copy has only in-frame clones and leaves some out. The data contain 150,000 to 200,000 clones, around 86% of them singletons. The germline V gene has CDR1 SGDLS and CDR2 YYNGEE. V was shortened by 0 bases and J by 5 bases, with 7 bases between the two germline ends. This CDR3 contains 13 residues. The origin of this receptor is a man between 18 and 29 years old in good health and CMV-seropositive. Material: PBMCs. The gene calls are TRBV9 and TRBJ2-3; D is unresolved. CDR3 protein: CASSVVLRDTQYF. The CDR3 DNA sequence: TGTGCCAGCAGCGTAGTGTTGAGAGATACGCAGTATTTT.